The 11 T cell receptor beta chains given below trace back to one sample, sequenced in a study of CD8 T cells in ankylosing spondylitis. Whole-study results and caveats: In ankylosing spondylitis blood, a motif of seven or eight highly homologous TCR beta variants appeared characteristic.

The antigens of these receptors remain unknown. One entry per CDR3 protein, called by TCRdb with MiXCR from the 5' RACE reads. This sample has 750,000 to 850,000 distinct CDR3 sequences, with 12% found just once. The sequencing sample was made of blood, either unsorted or a sorted T cell fraction (not recorded which). These receptors were collected from a male donor with ankylosing spondylitis.

Details on this clonotype: The junction departs from germline at one end; a sequencing error may be responsible. The CDR3 here is CSPRDVIGFSEQFF. In DNA form, the CDR3 reads TGCAGTCCTAGAGATGTTATAGGGTTTTCCGAGCAGTTCTTC. The V gene is TRBV20-1, the J gene TRBJ2-1; D is uncertain. Germline V gene sequence: CDR1 DFQATT, CDR2 SNEGSKA (reference sequence). This CDR3 is built from 14 residues.

This rearrangement joins TRBV6-5 to TRBJ2-5; D ambiguous. Germline V lookup: CDR1 MNHEY, CDR2 SVGAGI. V lost 0 bases and J lost 3, with 11 bases in between. This CDR3 region has 15 residues. In DNA, the CDR3 is TGTGCCAGCAGTTACTCATTCGACTTAGAAGAGACCCAGTACTTC. This encodes CASSYSFDLEETQYF.

This clonotype has a handful of counts. V usage is TRBV20-1 and J usage is TRBJ1-6, with 7 bases matching TRBD1. Looked up from germline, CDR1 is DFQATT and CDR2 is SNEGSKA (reference sequence). Trimming took 6 bases from V and 4 from J; bases not matched to a gene: 6. This CDR3 has 14 residues. CDR3 loop: CSATPGQYNSPLHF. CDR3 nucleotide sequence: TGCAGTGCCACACCGGGACAGTATAATTCACCCCTCCACTTT.

This clonotype was counted a few times. The CDR3 reads CSAVFGRAPYEQYF. The CDR3 coding sequence is TGCAGTGCCGTCTTCGGGAGGGCTCCCTACGAGCAGTACTTC. V gene TRBV20-1 combines with J gene TRBJ2-7, with 8 bases lining up with TRBD2. The CDR3 is 14 amino acids. V was pared by 6 bases and J by 2 bases, with 9 bases of the junction left unmatched. Germline V gene data show CDR1 as DFQATT and CDR2 as SNEGSKA (reference sequence).

This clonotype was counted a few times. This rearrangement joins TRBV18 to TRBJ1-2; the D is unclear. With 4 bases removed from V and 4 bases from J, the gap between germline ends came to 13 bases. The CDR3 spans 14 residues. The germline V gene encodes CDR1 KGHSH and CDR2 LQKENI. CDR3 sequence reads: CASSLNGESYGYTF. CDR3 DNA: TGTGCCAGCTCACTGAACGGTGAAAGCTATGGCTACACCTTC.

This clonotype turned up a few times. V usage is TRBV7-2 and J usage is TRBJ2-7, with D perhaps matching TRBD1 or TRBD2 (6 bases each). Germline lookup yields CDR1 SGHTA and CDR2 FQGNSA. Trimming stripped 8 bases from V and 6 bases from J, with 11 bases between. This CDR3 has 11 residues. CDR3 nucleotide sequence: TGTGCCAGCGCGAGGGGGGCCGAGCAGTACTTC. As protein: CASARGAEQYF.

This clonotype was detected a few times. V is TRBV6-1 and J is TRBJ1-6; 7 positions match TRBD1. The CDR3 sequence is 14 residues long. The germline V gene has CDR1 MNHNS and CDR2 SASEGT. Trimming cost V 5 bases and J 6 bases; bases outside gene matches: 4. CDR3 bases: TGTGCCAGCAGTCCAGACAGGGCTAATTCACCCCTCCACTTT. Amino acid sequence: CASSPDRANSPLHF.

This clonotype was observed a few times. In nucleotides, the CDR3 is TGTGCCAGCAGTTACGTAGGGGTGGCTTTCTTT. Its translation: CASSYVGVAFF. The chain uses TRBV6-5 and TRBJ1-1, with D possibly TRBD1 on 5 matching bases. The germline V and J ends were trimmed by 2 bases and 11 bases, with 9 bases remaining between them. The CDR3 length is 11 residues. Germline-derived CDR1 and CDR2 are MNHEY and SVGAGI.

This clonotype was seen ten or more times. The chain carries TRBV5-5 and TRBJ2-1, with 8 bases matching TRBD1. J gave up 4 bases and V 2 bases, and 5 bases lay outside the gene matches. Germline V gene sequence: CDR1 SGHKS, CDR2 YYEKEE (reference sequence). The CDR3 loop spans 15 amino acids. Written as DNA, the CDR3 is TGTGCCAGCAGCTTTCAGGGGGCGAGATACAATGAGCAGTTCTTC. It encodes CASSFQGARYNEQFF. Full variable domain (rest looked up from reference TRBV5-5 and TRBJ2-1): DAGVTQSPTHLIKTRGQQVTLRCSPISGHKSVSWYQQVLGQGPQFIFQYYEKEERGRGNFPDRFSARQFPNYSSELNVNALLLGDSALYLCASSFQGARYNEQFFGPGTRLTVL.

This clonotype came up a few times. The V gene is TRBV27, the J gene TRBJ2-5, with D tentatively TRBD2 (5 bases). Germline CDR1 MNHEY, CDR2 SMNVEV (reference sequence). V lost 3 bases and J 2 bases, leaving 7 bases between the germline ends. The CDR3 covers 13 residues. Here the CDR3 reads CASSLWRQETQYF. CDR3 coding DNA: TGTGCCAGCAGTTTGTGGAGGCAAGAGACCCAGTACTTC.

The chain links TRBV6-2 or TRBV6-3 to TRBJ2-7; D is possibly TRBD1 (6 bases). This CDR3 spans 15 amino acids. Germline CDR1 reads MNHEY; CDR2 reads SVGEGT. Trimming removed 6 bases at V and 1 base at J, with 16 bases between. The chain's CDR3 is CASSPDGTFSYEQYF. As DNA, the CDR3 is TGTGCCAGCAGCCCCGATGGGACATTTTCCTACGAGCAGTACTTC.